These 28 T cell receptor beta chains were all obtained from the same sample, sequenced in a study of ipilimumab plus nivolumab after autologous stem cell transplantation. TCRdb keeps only in-frame clones here, not all; method: immunoSEQ multiplex PCR. The sample consists of some 25,000 clones, just over 85% of them appearing once. The material sequenced was PBMCs, taken in a trial of ipilimumab plus nivolumab as post-transplant consolidation. The receptors stem from a male donor with diffuse large B-cell lymphoma.

The chain couples TRBV10-2 to TRBJ1-1, with D perhaps matching TRBD1 (6 bases). The CDR3 runs 15 residues. Trimming removed 1 base from V and 1 base from J, with 10 bases in between. Germline-derived CDR1 and CDR2 are WSHSY and SAAADI. CDR3 protein: CASSEFWDKNTEAFF. CDR3 nucleotide sequence: TGCGCCAGCAGTGAGTTCTGGGACAAGAACACTGAAGCTTTCTTT.

The V gene is TRBV7-6, the J gene TRBJ2-2, with 8 bases that match TRBD2. The CDR3 is made up of 16 amino acids. Trimming at V came to 1 base and at J to 6 bases, leaving 7 bases not matched to a gene. Germline V CDR1 and CDR2: SGHVS, FNYEAQ. CDR3 nucleotide sequence: TGTGCCAGCAGCTTAGTCGTCGGGGGGGCCGCCGGGGAGCTGTTTTTT. It specifies CASSLVVGGAAGELFF.

The J gene is TRBJ2-7, the V gene TRBV7-9, with 8 bases that match TRBD2. Losses at the gene ends were 2 bases for V and 2 bases for J; bases not matched to a gene: 2. The CDR3 sequence is 14 residues long. Germline CDR1 SEHNR, CDR2 FQNEAQ (reference sequence). For the CDR3, the DNA is TGTGCCAGCAGCTTATCAGCGGGGGCCTACGAGCAGTACTTC. Protein: CASSLSAGAYEQYF.

This clone was picked up one time. The genes are TRBV6-5 and TRBJ2-7, with 10 bases matching TRBD2. J gave up 0 bases and V 4 bases, and 3 bases lay outside the gene matches. The CDR3 is 15 amino acids. Germline CDR1 is MNHEY and CDR2 is SVGAGI. The CDR3 loop reads CASSLTSGASYEQYF. The CDR3 nucleotides read TGTGCCAGCAGTTTAACTAGCGGGGCCTCCTACGAGCAGTACTTC.

The genes are TRBV7-8 and TRBJ2-5; 7 positions agree with TRBD2. The DNA end favors TRBJ2-7, so the J call may be wrong. The CDR3 loop spans 16 amino acids. CDR1 and CDR2 (germline): SGHVS, FQNEAQ. The CDR3 nucleotides read TGTGCCAGCAGCCGCCGGCTAGCGGAAATCTCCTACGAGCAGTACTTC. Its translation is CASSRRLAEISYEQYF.

The chain couples TRBV7-2 to TRBJ2-2; D ambiguous. Deletions cut 5 bases from V and 0 bases from J, with 7 bases between. The CDR3 totals 14 residues. The V gene's germline CDR1 is SGHTA and CDR2 FQGNSA. CDR3 in DNA: TGTGCCAGCAGCGTTGACACGAACACCGGGGAGCTGTTTTTT. This codes for CASSVDTNTGELFF.

This clone occurred a few times. Here the CDR3 DNA reads TGTGCCAGCAGAACTGAGTCCTACAATGAGCAGTTCTTC. It is translated as CASRTESYNEQFF. The J gene is TRBJ2-1, the V gene TRBV5-4; no clear D gene. Trimming removed 5 bases from V and 1 base from J, with 7 bases in between. Germline-derived CDR1 and CDR2 are SGHNT and YYREEE (reference sequence). The CDR3 consists of 13 residues. Combining the CDR3 with reference TRBV5-4 and TRBJ2-1 gives the whole variable domain ETGVTQSPTHLIKTRGQQVTLRCSSQSGHNTVSWYQQALGQGPQFIFQYYREEENGRGNFPPRFSGLQFPNYSSELNVNALELDDSALYLCASRTESYNEQFFGPGTRLTVL.

The chain's CDR3 is CASSFGLNGGYETQYF. The CDR3 region has the DNA TGTGCCAGCAGCTTCGGCCTGAATGGGGGGTACGAGACCCAGTACTTC. This chain joins TRBV7-2 and TRBJ2-5, with D possibly matching TRBD2 (6 bases). This CDR3 spans 16 amino acids. V shed 3 bases and J shed 5 bases, with 19 bases lying between them. In germline, CDR1 is SGHTA, CDR2 FQGNSA.

V is TRBV5-1 and J is TRBJ2-5; 10 bases match TRBD2. Germline V gene lookup returns CDR1 SGHRS and CDR2 YFSETQ. The CDR3 runs 14 residues. The J segment lost 5 bases and the V segment lost 4 bases, leaving 5 bases of the junction unmatched. The CDR3 nucleotides read TGCGCCAGCAGCGGTAGCGGGGGGCGGGAGACCCAGTACTTC. It is translated as CASSGSGGRETQYF.

J is TRBJ2-3 and V is TRBV15; possible D gene TRBD2, 5 bases. The V gene lost 9 bases and the J gene lost 4 bases, with 11 bases spanning the gap. This CDR3 has 12 amino acids. The germline CDR1 and CDR2 sequences are LNHNV and YYDKDF (reference sequence). CDR3 residues: CATGLNADTQYF. The CDR3 coding sequence is TGTGCCACAGGACTTAACGCAGATACGCAGTATTTT.

The chain couples TRBV5-3 to TRBJ1-1; D is possibly TRBD1 (6 bases). TRBV5-3 carries the ORF label, with uncertain function. The CDR3 totals 14 residues. Trimming removed 8 bases at V and 1 base at J, with 15 bases between. CDR3 in amino acids: CASSRGQANTEAFF. For the CDR3, the DNA is TGTGCCAGCAGCCGGGGACAAGCGAACACTGAAGCTTTCTTT.

This clone has a single count. The rearrangement uses TRBV7-9 and TRBJ2-7; TRBD1 matches 7 bases. This CDR3 has 11 amino acids. J lost 6 bases, V lost 7 bases, and 3 bases had no gene match. Germline-derived CDR1 and CDR2 are SEHNR and FQNEAQ (reference sequence). CDR3 coding DNA: TGTGCCAGCACGCGGACAGGCGAGCAGTACTTC. It is translated as CASTRTGEQYF. Supplemented by reference TRBV7-9 and TRBJ2-7, the full variable domain reads DTGVSQNPRHKITKRGQNVTFRCDPISEHNRLYWYRQTLGQGPEFLTYFQNEAQLEKSRLLSDRFSAERPKGSFSTLEIQRTEQGDSAMYLCASTRTGEQYFGPGTRLTVT.

The rearrangement joins TRBV2 to TRBJ1-1; 9 bases map to TRBD1. J gave up 11 bases and V 8 bases, and 12 bases lay outside the gene matches. Germline V gene sequence: CDR1 SNHLY, CDR2 FYNNEI. The CDR3 contains 13 residues. CDR3 amino acids: CASQLGQGLFAFF. CDR3 DNA: TGTGCCAGCCAGCTGGGACAGGGTTTGTTTGCTTTCTTT. Based on the CDR3 plus reference TRBV2 and TRBJ1-1, the full variable domain is EPEVTQTPSHQVTQMGQEVILRCVPISNHLYFYWYRQILGQKVEFLVSFYNNEISEKSEIFDDQFSVERPDGSNFTLKIRSTKLEDSAMYFCASQLGQGLFAFFGQGTRLTVV.

The chain carries TRBV7-2 and TRBJ1-2; possible D gene TRBD1, 6 bases. The CDR3 loop spans 16 amino acids. V was trimmed by 4 bases and J by 4 bases, leaving 19 bases between them. Germline V CDR1 and CDR2: SGHTA, FQGNSA. The CDR3 coding sequence is TGTGCCAGCAGCTCAAACATAAGGGGCAGGGGCTATGGCTACACCTTC. This translates into CASSSNIRGRGYGYTF.

As to this clone: The sample carries other DNA sequences with the same CDR3. The rearrangement links TRBV7-2 to TRBJ1-2, with 8 bases fitting TRBD1. CDR3 length: 13 residues. CDR1 is SGHTA, CDR2 FQGNSA, per germline. The V segment lost 5 bases and the J segment 2 bases; nucleotides outside the gene matches: 1. The CDR3 sequence: CASSRDRNYGYTF. CDR3 coding DNA: TGTGCCAGCAGCCGGGACAGGAACTATGGCTACACCTTC. Full variable domain (rest looked up from reference TRBV7-2 and TRBJ1-2): GAGVSQSPSNKVTEKGKDVELRCDPISGHTALYWYRQSLGQGLEFLIYFQGNSAPDKSGLPSDRFSAERTGGSVSTLTIQRTQQEDSAVYLCASSRDRNYGYTFGSGTRLTVV.

The chain carries TRBV19 and TRBJ1-2, with TRBD1 as a possible D gene (6 bases). Germline CDR1 LNHDA, CDR2 SQIVND (reference sequence). The CDR3 covers 15 residues. The V end lost 5 bases, the J end lost 4 bases, and 17 bases lay between the germline ends. The CDR3 region is CASSRGGRGGYGYTF. In nucleotides, the CDR3 is TGTGCCAGTAGTCGCGGCGGTAGAGGGGGCTATGGCTACACCTTC.

The V and J genes are TRBV11-2 and TRBJ2-7, with D possibly matching TRBD2 (5 bases). V shed 5 bases and J shed 5 bases, with 16 bases lying between them. The germline gives CDR1 SGHAT, CDR2 FQNNGV. CDR3 length: 14 amino acids. The CDR3: CASSPGGRTHEQYF. The CDR3 DNA reads as TGTGCCAGCAGCCCAGGCGGGCGTACCCACGAGCAGTACTTC.

This sequence joins TRBV20-1 and TRBJ1-1, with D hard to call. Per germline, CDR1 DFQATT and CDR2 SNEGSKA (reference sequence). Trimming removed 5 bases from V and 9 bases from J, with 13 bases in between. The CDR3 is 11 residues long. The CDR3 sequence is CSAPDFDQAFF. CDR3 sequence (DNA): TGCAGTGCTCCCGACTTTGACCAAGCTTTCTTT.

This clone has a handful of counts. V and J are TRBV14 and TRBJ1-4; no firm D call. Trimming left V 2 bases short and J 3 bases short, with 10 bases between. The length of the CDR3 is 15 residues. Germline CDR1 reads SGHDN; CDR2 reads FVKESK. The CDR3 DNA reads as TGTGCCAGCAGCCAACATGGCGGGTCTAATGAAAAACTGTTTTTT. It encodes CASSQHGGSNEKLFF. Full variable domain (rest looked up from reference TRBV14 and TRBJ1-4): EAGVTQFPSHSVIEKGQTVTLRCDPISGHDNLYWYRRVMGKEIKFLLHFVKESKQDESGMPNNRFLAERTGGTYSTLKVQPAELEDSGVYFCASSQHGGSNEKLFFGSGTQLSVL.

The chain has TRBV30 and TRBJ1-1; a weak D match, TRBD1 (5 bases). The CDR3 totals 14 residues. Germline V gives CDR1 GTSNPN, CDR2 SVGIG (reference sequence). The V gene lost 5 bases and the J gene lost 0 bases, with 13 bases spanning the gap. The CDR3 nucleotides read TGTGCCTGGCGGACATTCGGGATGAACACTGAAGCTTTCTTT. Translation: CAWRTFGMNTEAFF.

The J gene is TRBJ1-5, the V gene TRBV19; 11 nucleotides agree with TRBD1. Per germline, CDR1 LNHDA and CDR2 SQIVND (reference sequence). This CDR3 is built from 15 residues. J was trimmed by 2 bases and V by 3 bases; bases with no gene match: 0. CDR3 nucleotide sequence: TGTGCCAGTAGTATGGACAGGGGGCGCAATCAGCCCCAGCATTTT. Its protein product is CASSMDRGRNQPQHF. Looking up the rest from reference TRBV19 and TRBJ1-5 gives the full variable domain: DGGITQSPKYLFRKEGQNVTLSCEQNLNHDAMYWYRQDPGQGLRLIYYSQIVNDFQKGDIAEGYSVSREKKESFPLTVTSAQKNPTAFYLCASSMDRGRNQPQHFGDGTRLSIL.

This clone showed up just a few times. A read error is likely, as this CDR3 ends without the conserved phenylalanine or tryptophan. The limits of the CDR3 on the DNA are not certain, so only TCRdb's listed CDR3 is given. The genes are TRBV12-2 and TRBJ1-1; TRBD1 is the table's D call and was not checked against the DNA. TRBV12-2 corresponds to a pseudogene. The CDR3 is 9 amino acids long, termini counted. This chain's CDR3 is CASRLVAGP.

This clone was observed a few times. The CDR3 sequence: CASSSRDRGSNTEAFF. The CDR3 DNA reads as TGTGCCAGCAGCTCCCGGGACAGGGGATCTAACACTGAAGCTTTCTTT. The chain uses TRBV7-8 and TRBJ1-1; 10 nucleotides align to TRBD1. V shed 4 bases and J 2 bases; nucleotides not matched to a gene: 7. CDR3 length equals 16 residues. Germline CDR1 is SGHVS and CDR2 is FQNEAQ. The variable domain in full, with the rest retrieved from reference TRBV7-8 and TRBJ1-1, is GAGVSQSPRYKVAKRGQDVALRCDPISGHVSLFWYQQALGQGPEFLTYFQNEAQLDKSGLPSDRFFAERPEGSVSTLKIQRTQQEDSAVYLCASSSRDRGSNTEAFFGQGTRLTVV.

The rearrangement links TRBV10-1 to TRBJ2-1, with 9 bases identical to TRBD2. Germline V gene data show CDR1 as WNHNN and CDR2 as SYGVQD (reference sequence). Trimming at V came to 3 bases and at J to 7 bases, leaving 7 bases not matched to a gene. The CDR3 consists of 15 residues. CDR3 sequence: CASSEGLAGRNEQFF. Here the CDR3 DNA reads TGCGCCAGCAGTGAAGGCCTAGCGGGGAGAAATGAGCAGTTCTTC.

The rearrangement joins TRBV5-1 to TRBJ2-1; tentatively, D is TRBD2 (5 bases). The germline V gene encodes CDR1 SGHRS and CDR2 YFSETQ. V was shortened by 4 bases and J by 6 bases, with 17 bases between the two germline ends. The CDR3 covers 15 residues. CDR3 residues: CASSVSGAQANEQFF. Here the CDR3 DNA reads TGCGCCAGCAGCGTCAGCGGAGCCCAAGCCAATGAGCAGTTCTTC.

The genes are TRBV6-1 and TRBJ2-3, with 8 bases that match TRBD1. With V trimmed by 9 bases and J by 3 bases, 8 bases remained unmatched. This CDR3 is 14 amino acids long. The germline gives CDR1 MNHNS, CDR2 SASEGT. CDR3 DNA: TGTGCCAGTTCCTTACAGGGGGGTACAGATACGCAGTATTTT. Its protein product is CASSLQGGTDTQYF.

This clone turned up a few times. The chain joins TRBV30 to TRBJ1-5; possible D gene TRBD1, 6 bases. The germline CDR1 and CDR2 sequences are GTSNPN and SVGIG (reference sequence). The CDR3 consists of 14 residues. The V end was cut by 2 bases, the J end by 0 bases, with 8 bases between. The CDR3 DNA reads as TGTGCCTGGAGTCAGGGGACTAGCAATCAGCCCCAGCATTTT. This translates into CAWSQGTSNQPQHF.

The chain links TRBV7-3 to TRBJ1-2; D may be TRBD1 (5 bases). V was clipped by 2 bases and J by 7 bases, with 11 bases between them. Germline V gene lookup returns CDR1 SGHTA and CDR2 FQGTGA. There are 13 residues in the CDR3. The CDR3 nucleotides read TGTGCCAGCAGCTTATCAGGGAGGGGTGGCTACACCTTC. It codes for CASSLSGRGGYTF.